This T cell receptor beta chain was observed in a study of cytomegalovirus exposure and HLA in healthy donors. Findings of the study overall: Usually a TCR sequence was rare, but some public TCRs were found in many donors. The likely origin of a cluster of highly shared sequence variants was a sequencing artifact.

Healthy donors of bone marrow made up the group. The PCR was carried out with 60 Vbeta primers and 13 Jbeta primers. Produced via immunoSEQ multiplex PCR; TCRdb's table is partial and in-frame only. The data contain 65,000 to 85,000 clones, around 80% of them singletons. This clone was seen a handful of times. Its antigen is unidentified. Sequences were obtained from PBMCs. This clonotype was obtained from a male donor in good health and CMV-seropositive.

The CDR3 DNA is TGTGCCATCCTTCCATCTAGCGGGGCTCCTTCCTACAATGAGCAGTTCTTC. Protein: CAILPSSGAPSYNEQFF. The genes are TRBV10-3 and TRBJ2-1; 9 nucleotides line up with TRBD2. CDR1 ENHRY and CDR2 SYGVKD come from the germline V gene. The CDR3 covers 17 residues. The trim removed 8 bases at V and 1 base at J, leaving 12 bases unmatched.